What follows are 10 T cell receptor beta chains derived from one specimen sequenced in a study of T cells after yellow fever vaccination. TCRdb ran MiXCR on the 5' RACE reads and lists one entry per CDR3 protein. The data show tens of thousands of distinct CDR3 sequences, with 7.4% seen just once and about 38% held by the top ten. The sequencing here drew on CD8+ T cells sorted from PBMCs, taken 15 days after the yellow fever booster vaccination. These receptors were obtained from a man aged 25-45 years who received the YFV17D yellow fever vaccine.

This clonotype has ten or more counts. The chain carries TRBV7-9 and TRBJ2-2, with D possibly matching TRBD1 (5 bases). Germline CDR1 and CDR2: SEHNR and FQNEAQ (reference sequence). The ends were cut back, 4 bases at V and 6 bases at J, with 15 bases in the middle. CDR3 length: 15 amino acids. CDR3 sequence (DNA): TGTGCCAGCAGCTCCCCGGACACTAATCCCGGGGAGCTGTTTTTT. This sequence encodes CASSSPDTNPGELFF.

This chain joins TRBV7-2 and TRBJ2-7, with TRBD1 as a possible D gene (5 bases). Germline values: CDR1 SGHTA, CDR2 FQGNSA. V was clipped by 5 bases and J by 5 bases, with 13 bases between them. The CDR3 sequence is 13 residues long. The CDR3, as DNA: TGTGCCAGCAGCCCGCAGGGCCACCACGAGCAGTACTTC. It translates to CASSPQGHHEQYF.

This clonotype has more than one count but fewer than ten. The J gene is TRBJ1-4, the V gene TRBV20-1, with a possible D match to TRBD1 (5 bases). V was cut by 3 bases and J by 6 bases, with 11 bases left in between. This CDR3 contains 13 residues. Per the germline V gene, CDR1 is DFQATT and CDR2 is SNEGSKA (reference sequence). CDR3 region: CSARRQGDEKLFF. For the CDR3, the DNA is TGCAGTGCTAGGAGGCAGGGAGATGAAAAACTGTTTTTT.

This clonotype was counted many times. V and J are TRBV20-1 and TRBJ2-7, with 7 bases lining up with TRBD1. Looked up from germline, CDR1 is DFQATT and CDR2 is SNEGSKA (reference sequence). With V trimmed by 0 bases and J by 3 bases, 8 bases remained unmatched. CDR3 length equals 15 residues. The CDR3 loop reads CSARDRAGGHYEQYF. CDR3 coding DNA: TGCAGTGCTAGAGATCGGGCAGGGGGTCACTACGAGCAGTACTTC.

This clonotype came up many times. The chain recombines TRBV7-2 with TRBJ2-4; possibly TRBD2 for D (6 bases). The V and J ends lost 2 bases and 0 bases respectively, with 14 bases between them. Germline V gives CDR1 SGHTA, CDR2 FQGNSA. The CDR3 extends over 17 amino acids. The CDR3 loop reads CASSLRQRAVAKNIQYF. The CDR3 DNA is TGTGCCAGCAGCTTACGACAGCGGGCGGTAGCCAAAAACATTCAGTACTTC.

In its sample, this clonotype was seen a few times. The V and J genes are TRBV2 and TRBJ1-5, with D perhaps TRBD1 (5 bases). The CDR3 is 18 amino acids. The V end was cut by 6 bases, the J end by 2 bases, with 23 bases between. The germline V gene encodes CDR1 SNHLY and CDR2 FYNNEI. The CDR3 protein is CASSAVVREPGGNQPQHF. The CDR3 nucleotides read TGTGCCAGCAGCGCTGTCGTCAGGGAGCCGGGGGGCAATCAGCCCCAGCATTTT.

J is TRBJ2-2 and V is TRBV2; 10 positions match TRBD2. With V trimmed by 7 bases and J by 7 bases, 12 bases remained unmatched. There are 16 residues in the CDR3. CDR1 is SNHLY and CDR2 is FYNNEI in the germline V gene. The CDR3 DNA follows: TGTGCCAGCATAGGCCTAGCGGGAGAATTTGGCGGGGAGCTGTTTTTT. This sequence encodes CASIGLAGEFGGELFF.

This clonotype was recorded many times. This rearrangement joins TRBV4-1 to TRBJ2-2; D is undetermined. The V gene's germline CDR1 is MGHRA and CDR2 YSYEKL. The CDR3 is 14 residues long. The germline V and J ends were trimmed by 1 base and 5 bases, with 8 bases remaining between them. CDR3 nucleotides: TGCGCCAGCAGCCAAGTGGTAGGGACCGGGGAGCTGTTTTTT. Its translation is CASSQVVGTGELFF.

This clonotype was detected many times. This chain links TRBV20-1 with TRBJ2-1, with D possibly matching TRBD1 (5 bases). Germline V gene data show CDR1 as DFQATT and CDR2 as SNEGSKA (reference sequence). The CDR3 totals 15 residues. Trimming stripped 7 bases from V and 3 bases from J, with 19 bases between. The CDR3 sequence: CSVRANTSVYNEQFF. The CDR3 nucleotides are TGCAGTGTCAGGGCGAATACGTCGGTCTACAATGAGCAGTTCTTC.

This clonotype was found many times. The rearrangement links TRBV11-2 to TRBJ2-1; 8 bases agree with TRBD2. V was clipped by 1 base and J by 3 bases; unmatched bases: 2. This CDR3 contains 15 residues. Germline V gene lookup returns CDR1 SGHAT and CDR2 FQNNGV. The CDR3, as DNA: TGTGCCAGCAGCTTAGGGCTAGCGGGCTACAATGAGCAGTTCTTC. Translation: CASSLGLAGYNEQFF.